The 9 T cell receptor beta chains in this list originate from one sample, sequenced in a study of T-cell memory formation after mild COVID-19. One entry per CDR3 protein, called by TCRdb with MiXCR from the 5' RACE reads. Of hundreds of thousands of distinct CDR3 sequences in the sample, about 20% are singletons; the top ten hold around 9.2%. The sequenced sample consisted of PBMCs or a T cell subset sorted from them (not recorded which). The receptors here all came from an adult woman who had mild COVID-19 (a few samples of this study predate the infection). Cell type and time point are not known.

The sample holds a few counts of this clonotype. V usage is TRBV4-3 and J usage is TRBJ2-7; 9 bases are shared with TRBD2. From germline, CDR1 is LGHNA and CDR2 YSLEER. Unmatched junction bases numbered 11, after V lost 0 bases and J lost 2 bases. The CDR3 loop spans 18 amino acids. For the CDR3, the DNA is TGCGCCAGCAGCCAAGACGGGGCGGGAGGGCCCCCCGCCTACGAGCAGTACTTC. This encodes CASSQDGAGGPPAYEQYF.

This chain joins TRBV20-1 and TRBJ2-3; a weak D match, TRBD2 (6 bases). V was pared by 5 bases and J by 5 bases, with 14 bases between. The germline V gene has CDR1 DFQATT and CDR2 SNEGSKA (reference sequence). The CDR3 has 13 amino acids. The DNA for the CDR3 is TGCAGTGCTCGGTGGGGACTTCTAGATACGCAGTATTTT. Protein: CSARWGLLDTQYF.

This clonotype was counted a few times. This chain uses TRBV5-1 with TRBJ1-2, with D possibly TRBD1 on 6 matching bases. V lost 0 bases and J 4 bases, leaving 10 bases between the germline ends. Germline CDR1 and CDR2: SGHRS and YFSETQ. This CDR3 has 14 amino acids. DNA of the CDR3: TGCGCCAGCAGCTTGGAAGGGACACCCTATGGCTACACCTTC. Its translation is CASSLEGTPYGYTF.

This clonotype has just a few counts. The chain links TRBV20-1 to TRBJ2-1; 12 positions match TRBD2. The CDR3 runs to 16 residues. CDR1 and CDR2 (germline): DFQATT, SNEGSKA (reference sequence). V was clipped by 1 base and J by 6 bases; unmatched bases: 7. This chain's CDR3 is CSARVPGLAGLNEQFF. CDR3 coding DNA: TGCAGTGCTAGAGTCCCCGGACTAGCGGGGCTCAATGAGCAGTTCTTC.

The V and J genes are TRBV25-1 and TRBJ2-1; possibly TRBD1 or TRBD2 for D (5 bases each). The V end was cut by 4 bases, the J end by 2 bases, with 15 bases between. The CDR3 spans 16 residues. The germline CDR1 and CDR2 sequences are MGHDK and SYGVNS. The DNA for the CDR3 is TGTGCCAGCAGTGCATCTACCGGGACCCCCTACAATGAGCAGTTCTTC. This encodes CASSASTGTPYNEQFF.

This clonotype came up a few times. V gene TRBV5-1 combines with J gene TRBJ2-2; D may correspond to TRBD1 or TRBD2 (5 bases each). Germline V gene lookup returns CDR1 SGHRS and CDR2 YFSETQ. The CDR3 loop spans 12 amino acids. Trimming took off 0 bases at V and 15 bases at J, with 12 bases between the two ends. The chain's CDR3 is CASSLEAGTVFF. Here the CDR3 DNA reads TGCGCCAGCAGCTTGGAGGCAGGGACGGTGTTTTTT.

This clonotype has a count of ten or more. The gene calls are TRBV12-3 or TRBV12-4 and TRBJ2-1; 7 bases align to TRBD2. J gave up 3 bases and V 4 bases, and 3 bases lay outside the gene matches. The CDR3 extends over 14 amino acids. CDR3 sequence reads: CASSSGGRYNEQFF. The CDR3 DNA reads TGTGCCAGCAGTTCGGGAGGTCGCTACAATGAGCAGTTCTTC.

The chain joins TRBV12-3 or TRBV12-4 to TRBJ2-7; D assignment may be TRBD1 or TRBD2 (7 bases each). V was cut by 5 bases and J by 5 bases, with 16 bases left in between. The CDR3 length is 14 residues. In DNA, the CDR3 is TGTGCCAGCAGTATTGACAGGGAGGGGGACGAGCAGTACTTC. Its protein product is CASSIDREGDEQYF.

Notes on this clonotype: A much larger clonotype is one base distant, so this may be a read error. The chain combines TRBV5-5 with TRBJ1-2; D is possibly TRBD1 (5 bases). CDR3 length equals 13 residues. Germline CDR1 SGHKS, CDR2 YYEKEE (reference sequence). With 0 bases removed from V and 3 bases from J, the gap between germline ends came to 6 bases. The CDR3 region is CASSLARDYGYTF. The CDR3 bases are TGTGCCAGCAGCTTGGCCAGGGACTATGGCTACACCTTC.